This T cell receptor beta chain was obtained from a study of blood T cell repertoires in COVID-19. In germline, CDR1 is SGHTA, CDR2 FQGNSA. V was shortened by 2 bases and J by 6 bases, with 8 bases between the two germline ends. The length of the CDR3 is 13 residues. Original methodology: It was from reference gene primer amplification that nucleated cell counts were estimated. Generated by immunoSEQ multiplex PCR, the TCRdb table keeps only in-frame clones and is missing some. That table gives V, J and clone size, and the DNA gave D and trimming. In the table there are roughly 200,000 clones, approximately 87% of which are singletons.

The sequenced sample was peripheral blood. The rearrangement joins TRBV7-2 to TRBJ2-1, with D uncertain. The sequence was obtained from a woman younger than 30 who had recovered from COVID-19. The chain's CDR3 is CASSLIEANEQFF. The CDR3 region has the DNA TGTGCCAGCAGCTTAATCGAGGCCAATGAGCAGTTCTTC.